One sample yielded the 26 T cell receptor beta chains listed below, sequenced in a study of OX40 agonist ivuxolimab in advanced cancers. Data came from immunoSEQ multiplex PCR; TCRdb stores just in-frame clones and leaves some out. The data show roughly 59,000 clones, 75% to 90% seen once. Specimen: CD4+ or CD8+ T cells sorted from blood, collected in a trial of the OX40 agonist ivuxolimab. Receptors originate from an adult with an advanced solid tumor such as melanoma, head and neck, liver or kidney cancer.

This clone has just a few counts. The chain has TRBV19 and TRBJ1-5, with 9 positions matching TRBD1. This CDR3 comprises 15 residues. Germline loops: CDR1 LNHDA, CDR2 SQIVND (reference sequence). V was pared by 3 bases and J by 7 bases, with 7 bases of the junction left unmatched. The CDR3 here is CASSISQGAGQPQHF. The CDR3 DNA reads as TGTGCCAGTAGTATTTCACAGGGGGCTGGGCAGCCCCAGCATTTT.

This chain connects TRBV5-1 to TRBJ2-5, with D possibly TRBD2 on 7 matching bases. Per the germline V gene, CDR1 is SGHRS and CDR2 is YFSETQ. The V gene lost 0 bases and the J gene lost 4 bases, with 16 bases spanning the gap. This CDR3 contains 16 residues. CDR3 in DNA: TGCGCCAGCAGCTTGGCCCCACAGGGCGGGGGAGAGACCCAGTACTTC. It codes for CASSLAPQGGGETQYF.

The chain joins TRBV5-1 to TRBJ2-7; TRBD2 matches at 8 bases. The CDR3 spans 15 residues. In germline, CDR1 is SGHRS, CDR2 YFSETQ. Trimming cost V 0 bases and J 3 bases; bases outside gene matches: 5. CDR3 amino acids: CASSLAPTSDYEQYF. For the CDR3, the DNA is TGCGCCAGCAGCTTGGCCCCGACTAGCGACTACGAGCAGTACTTC.

The chain couples TRBV7-9 to TRBJ1-6, with D unresolved. The germline gives CDR1 SEHNR, CDR2 FQNEAQ (reference sequence). This CDR3 is built from 13 residues. The V gene lost 4 bases and the J gene lost 12 bases, with 13 bases spanning the gap. CDR3: CASSSRPERPLHF. CDR3 DNA: TGTGCCAGCAGCTCCCGTCCCGAACGACCCCTCCACTTT.

The chain joins TRBV4-1 to TRBJ1-3, with D maybe TRBD1 (6 bases). Germline CDR1 reads MGHRA; CDR2 reads YSYEKL. The CDR3 has 17 residues. The ends were cut back, 3 bases at V and 0 bases at J, with 15 bases in the middle. The CDR3 sequence is CASSQPGQKRSGNTIYF. For the CDR3, the DNA is TGCGCCAGCAGCCAGCCAGGACAGAAACGCTCTGGAAACACCATATATTTT.

The CDR3 is CASSLSFGGETQYF. In nucleotides, the CDR3 is TGTGCCAGCAGCCTCTCGTTTGGGGGGGAGACCCAGTACTTC. The V call is TRBV7-8, the J call TRBJ2-5, with D possibly TRBD2 on 6 matching bases. This CDR3 has 14 amino acids. Trimming left V 5 bases short and J 5 bases short, with 15 bases between. Germline V CDR1 and CDR2: SGHVS, FQNEAQ.

The chain couples TRBV11-2 to TRBJ2-3; 8 bases are shared with TRBD2. The CDR3 has 13 residues. The germline V gene has CDR1 SGHAT and CDR2 FQNNGV. Trimming at V came to 7 bases and at J to 4 bases, leaving 4 bases not matched to a gene. The CDR3 spells CASTYGGADTQYF. The DNA of the CDR3 is TGTGCCAGCACCTACGGGGGGGCAGATACGCAGTATTTT.

This rearrangement joins TRBV7-2 to TRBJ2-7; a weak D match, TRBD2 (6 bases). The V and J ends lost 0 bases and 2 bases respectively, with 14 bases between them. Germline CDR1 reads SGHTA; CDR2 reads FQGNSA. The CDR3 loop spans 16 amino acids. The CDR3 nucleotides read TGTGCCAGCAGCTTAGCGCTGGCGGGAACTGCCTACGAGCAGTACTTC. It translates to CASSLALAGTAYEQYF.

CDR3 protein: CASSQTGRTEAFF. The CDR3 coding sequence is TGTGCCAGCAGCCAGACAGGGAGAACTGAAGCTTTCTTT. The rearrangement links TRBV11-2 to TRBJ1-1, with 7 positions matching TRBD1. J was trimmed by 5 bases and V by 5 bases; bases with no gene match: 5. The CDR3 runs to 13 residues. CDR1 and CDR2 (germline): SGHAT, FQNNGV.

The chain employs TRBV18 and TRBJ2-1, with 12 bases aligning to TRBD2. Germline loops: CDR1 KGHSH, CDR2 LQKENI. This CDR3 has 17 amino acids. V dropped 3 bases and J dropped 8; count of bases not matched to a gene: 11. CDR3 sequence: CASSPVLTSGSVYEQFF. CDR3 sequence (DNA): TGTGCCAGCTCACCCGTCTTGACTAGCGGGAGTGTCTATGAGCAGTTCTTC.

The chain couples TRBV2 to TRBJ1-1; D is perhaps TRBD1 (5 bases). The CDR3 covers 11 residues. V was cut by 9 bases and J by 10 bases, with 15 bases left in between. The germline gives CDR1 SNHLY, CDR2 FYNNEI. The CDR3 reads CASVQGSGAFF. CDR3 in DNA: TGTGCCAGTGTTCAGGGTAGTGGAGCTTTCTTT.

This clone was observed a few times. V is TRBV27 and J is TRBJ2-3, with D uncertain. CDR1 and CDR2 (germline): MNHEY, SMNVEV (reference sequence). Trimming cost V 6 bases and J 0 bases, with 16 bases left between them. This CDR3 contains 16 residues. CDR3 sequence reads: CASRMNGVTSTDTQYF. The CDR3, as DNA: TGTGCCAGCAGAATGAATGGGGTTACCAGCACAGATACGCAGTATTTT.

The chain employs TRBV7-9 and TRBJ2-7; TRBD1 aligns across 8 bases. Germline V gene lookup returns CDR1 SEHNR and CDR2 FQNEAQ (reference sequence). Trimming removed 0 bases from V and 0 bases from J; junction bases left unmatched: 4. CDR3 length: 16 residues. CDR3 DNA sequence: TGTGCCAGCAGCTTAGCGAGGACAGGGAGCTCCTACGAGCAGTACTTC. This sequence encodes CASSLARTGSSYEQYF.

The chain recombines TRBV19 with TRBJ2-1; weak D call: TRBD1 (5 bases). Trimming took off 3 bases at V and 3 bases at J, with 12 bases between the two ends. Germline CDR1 LNHDA, CDR2 SQIVND (reference sequence). The CDR3 contains 15 residues. CDR3 residues: CASSIHRTYYNEQFF. In nucleotides, the CDR3 is TGTGCCAGTAGTATCCACAGGACCTACTACAATGAGCAGTTCTTC.

This chain joins TRBV6-5 and TRBJ2-7, with 7 bases aligning to TRBD1. Germline values: CDR1 MNHEY, CDR2 SVGAGI. CDR3 size: 15 residues. After removal of 0 bases from V and 0 bases from J, the junction contained 2 bases not matched to a gene. DNA of the CDR3: TGTGCCAGCAGTTACTCGAGACAGGGCTCCTACGAGCAGTACTTC. As protein: CASSYSRQGSYEQYF.

The V and J genes are TRBV30 and TRBJ2-7, with D hard to call. This CDR3 region has 11 residues. CDR1 is GTSNPN, CDR2 SVGIG, per germline (reference sequence). V was cut by 0 bases and J by 3 bases, with 3 bases left in between. The CDR3: CAWSVVYEQYF. Written as DNA, the CDR3 is TGTGCCTGGAGTGTGGTCTACGAGCAGTACTTC. Variable domain in full (rest from reference TRBV30 and TRBJ2-7): SQTIHQWPATLVQPVGSPLSLECTVEGTSNPNLYWYRQAAGRGLQLLFYSVGIGQISSEVPQNLSASRPQDRQFILSSKKLLLSDSGFYLCAWSVVYEQYFGPGTRLTVT.

The V and J genes are TRBV5-1 and TRBJ1-2; unclear D gene. Germline CDR1 is SGHRS and CDR2 is YFSETQ. The ends were cut back, 0 bases at V and 8 bases at J, with 14 bases in the middle. This CDR3 is 14 amino acids long. CDR3 sequence (DNA): TGCGCCAGCAGCTTGGCCCCGGGATCGGAAGGCTACACCTTC. Amino acids: CASSLAPGSEGYTF.

This clone is termed medium-sized. The rearrangement uses TRBV5-1 and TRBJ2-1, with D maybe TRBD1 (6 bases). Germline V gene sequence: CDR1 SGHRS, CDR2 YFSETQ. The CDR3 loop spans 14 amino acids. V gave up 3 bases and J gave up 3 bases, with 10 bases separating them. CDR3 sequence reads: CASSSRGNYNEQFF. CDR3 sequence (DNA): TGCGCCAGCAGCTCCAGGGGAAACTACAATGAGCAGTTCTTC.

The rearrangement joins TRBV5-6 to TRBJ1-3; D perhaps matches TRBD1 (6 bases). The CDR3 has 16 residues. From germline, CDR1 is SGHDT and CDR2 YYEEEE. V was trimmed by 4 bases and J by 4 bases, leaving 18 bases between them. Here the CDR3 reads CASSLGGGAYGNTIYF. CDR3 sequence (DNA): TGTGCCAGCAGCCTGGGAGGGGGGGCGTACGGAAACACCATATATTTT.

The V gene is TRBV11-1, the J gene TRBJ1-1; a weak D match, TRBD1 (6 bases). The germline CDR1 and CDR2 sequences are SGHAT and FQDESV (reference sequence). This CDR3 contains 18 residues. V dropped 4 bases and J dropped 0 bases, with 21 bases sitting between them. This chain's CDR3 is CASSSVGGWDTLNTEAFF. CDR3 in DNA: TGTGCCAGCAGCTCCGTAGGGGGATGGGACACCCTGAACACTGAAGCTTTCTTT.

This clone was found a few times. V and J are TRBV18 and TRBJ1-3, with 7 bases that match TRBD1. The V gene's germline CDR1 is KGHSH and CDR2 LQKENI. J was trimmed by 2 bases and V by 2 bases; bases with no gene match: 6. CDR3 length: 16 residues. CDR3 DNA: TGTGCCAGCTCACCAAGTTCTGGGACAGCTGGAAACACCATATATTTT. Protein sequence: CASSPSSGTAGNTIYF.

V gene TRBV6-1 combines with J gene TRBJ2-7; D possibly corresponds to TRBD1 (6 bases). This CDR3 spans 12 amino acids. V was cut by 8 bases and J by 2 bases, with 10 bases left in between. Germline CDR1 is MNHNS and CDR2 is SASEGT. The CDR3 DNA reads TGTGCCAGCGGCAGGGGCCCCTACGAGCAGTACTTC. It codes for CASGRGPYEQYF.

This sequence joins TRBV5-4 and TRBJ2-1; 8 bases line up with TRBD1. CDR1 is SGHNT, CDR2 YYREEE, per germline (reference sequence). The V segment lost 2 bases and the J segment 4 bases; nucleotides outside the gene matches: 5. This CDR3 contains 15 residues. The DNA of the CDR3 is TGTGCCAGCAGCTTTCCGGGACAGGATTACAATGAGCAGTTCTTC. It translates to CASSFPGQDYNEQFF.

This chain uses TRBV18 with TRBJ1-6; D call uncertain. Germline V CDR1 and CDR2: KGHSH, LQKENI. This CDR3 is built from 14 residues. Trimming shortened V by 3 bases and J by 7 bases, and 10 bases separated the two germline ends. CDR3: CASSPAAGNSPLHF. CDR3 DNA sequence: TGTGCCAGCTCACCGGCAGCTGGGAATTCACCCCTCCACTTT.

The chain is built from TRBV19 and TRBJ2-7; 8 positions match TRBD2. Germline CDR1 LNHDA, CDR2 SQIVND (reference sequence). This CDR3 is built from 13 residues. Trimming took 5 bases from V and 5 from J; bases not matched to a gene: 5. CDR3 region: CASSLRAGDEQYF. In DNA form, the CDR3 reads TGTGCCAGTAGTTTAAGAGCGGGAGACGAGCAGTACTTC.

CDR3 in DNA: TGTGCCAGCCCGTACGGGGGACAGGGGAGTTACTATGGCTACACCTTC. Protein: CASPYGGQGSYYGYTF. This chain joins TRBV7-2 and TRBJ1-2; 10 bases are a match to TRBD1. Germline CDR1 is SGHTA and CDR2 is FQGNSA. This CDR3 has 16 residues. V lost 8 bases to trimming and J lost 3 bases; unmatched junction nucleotides: 12.